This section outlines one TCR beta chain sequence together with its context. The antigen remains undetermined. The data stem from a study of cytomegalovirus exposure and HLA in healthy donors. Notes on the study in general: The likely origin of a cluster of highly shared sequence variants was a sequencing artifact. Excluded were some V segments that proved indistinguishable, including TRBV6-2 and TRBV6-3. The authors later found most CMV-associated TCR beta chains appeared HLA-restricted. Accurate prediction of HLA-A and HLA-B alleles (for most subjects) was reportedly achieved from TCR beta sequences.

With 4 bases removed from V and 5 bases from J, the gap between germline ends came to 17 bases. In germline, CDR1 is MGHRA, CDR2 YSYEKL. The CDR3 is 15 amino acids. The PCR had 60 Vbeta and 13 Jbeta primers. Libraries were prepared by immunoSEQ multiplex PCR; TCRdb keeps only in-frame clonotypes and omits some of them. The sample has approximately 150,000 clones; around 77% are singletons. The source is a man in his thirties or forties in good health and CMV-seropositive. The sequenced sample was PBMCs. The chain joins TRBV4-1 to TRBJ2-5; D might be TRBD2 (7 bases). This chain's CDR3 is CASSRLPGGAETQYF. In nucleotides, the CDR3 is TGCGCCAGCAGCCGACTCCCTGGGGGGGCGGAGACCCAGTACTTC.